The 5 T cell receptor beta chains presented below share a single source sample, sequenced in a study of T cell repertoires in cytomegalovirus infection. The antigens for these receptors are not known. MiXCR was run by TCRdb on the reads, yielding one entry per CDR3 protein. The data contain around 900,000 distinct CDR3 sequences, around a third of them singletons. The sample here was cultured CD8+ T cells from PBMCs, taken from culture after CMV antigen stimulation. These receptors all come from a human donor in good health (CMV status not recorded). Some clones in this sample may be carry-over from other donors' samples.

V and J are TRBV7-9 and TRBJ1-2; D not certain. The germline V and J ends were trimmed by 8 bases and 0 bases, with 13 bases remaining between them. Germline V lookup: CDR1 SEHNR, CDR2 FQNEAQ (reference sequence). The CDR3 consists of 14 residues. The CDR3 bases are TGTGCCAGCTACGTCAGCCCCACTAACTATGGCTACACCTTC. As protein: CASYVSPTNYGYTF.

A remark on this clonotype: A much larger clone differs by one base, so this may be a read error. Lacking the conserved final phenylalanine or tryptophan, this CDR3 likely reflects a read error. The chain combines TRBV7-2 with TRBJ1-2; 8 bases map to TRBD1. This CDR3 region has 15 residues. Germline V gene sequence: CDR1 SGHTA, CDR2 FQGNSA. J lost 4 bases, V lost 5 bases, and 9 bases had no gene match. The CDR3 sequence is CASSRDRTTIYGYTV. The DNA for the CDR3 is TGTGCCAGCAGCCGGGACAGGACTACCATCTATGGCTACACCGTC.

This clonotype was seen more than once but under ten times. CDR3 in DNA: TGTGCCAGCGGGGCCGGGACAGGGACTACCTATAGCAATCAGCCCCAGCATTTT. Protein sequence: CASGAGTGTTYSNQPQHF. The chain uses TRBV2 and TRBJ1-5; 9 bases agree with TRBD1. The CDR3 sequence is 18 residues long. The J segment lost 0 bases and the V segment lost 8 bases, leaving 14 bases of the junction unmatched. CDR1 and CDR2 from the germline V gene are SNHLY and FYNNEI. The entire variable domain, with the rest obtained from reference TRBV2 and TRBJ1-5, is as follows: EPEVTQTPSHQVTQMGQEVILRCVPISNHLYFYWYRQILGQKVEFLVSFYNNEISEKSEIFDDQFSVERPDGSNFTLKIRSTKLEDSAMYFCASGAGTGTTYSNQPQHFGDGTRLSIL.

The genes are TRBV20-1 and TRBJ1-2, with 12 bases identical to TRBD1. The CDR3 extends over 16 amino acids. V lost 3 bases to trimming and J lost 0 bases; unmatched junction nucleotides: 5. CDR1 is DFQATT and CDR2 is SNEGSKA in the germline V gene (reference sequence). In DNA form, the CDR3 reads TGCAGTGCTAGTAGGGACAGGGGGCAGACTAACTATGGCTACACCTTC. Its translation: CSASRDRGQTNYGYTF.

The gene calls are TRBV4-1 and TRBJ2-1; 11 nucleotides agree with TRBD2. Germline assignment: CDR1 MGHRA and CDR2 YSYEKL. CDR3 length: 16 amino acids. Trimming took 0 bases from V and 6 from J; bases not matched to a gene: 4. The CDR3 protein is CASSQELAGVGNEQFF. The DNA for the CDR3 is TGCGCCAGCAGCCAAGAACTAGCGGGGGTGGGCAATGAGCAGTTCTTC.